This TCR beta chain originates from a study of identical twins. The CDR3 totals 14 residues. TCRdb called the 5' RACE reads again in MiXCR, with one record for every CDR3 protein. The sample gives 600,000 to 850,000 distinct CDR3 sequences, roughly 18% of which show up once; around 13% is in the top ten. As regards this clonotype: Its antigen is undetermined.

Overall study findings and caveats: Beta out-of-frame sequences showed weaker excess sharing between twins. Models predicted less out-of-frame TCR alpha sharing in monozygotic twins than was found. Fewer insertions marked abundant cord blood beta clonotypes; young adult naive trended weakly, memory not at all.

This sample was shared with a second study, whose subject was T cells expressing NK-cell markers. That work contributes: Four of the donors also had these clonotypes leading their CD3+CD56-NKG2C+ fraction.

The receptor was derived from a woman under 30 in good health. The chain recombines TRBV21-1 with TRBJ2-7; TRBD2 reflects the table's D call only, with no check against the DNA. TRBV21-1 counts as a pseudogene. The specimen sequenced was PBMCs. As DNA, the CDR3 is TGTGCCAGCAGAGGACCTAGCGGGAGTAGCGAGCAGTACTTC. Protein: CASRGPSGSSEQYF.